The 20 T cell receptor beta chains in this list originate from one sample, sequenced in a study of a mutant IDH1 vaccine in newly diagnosed glioma. The repertoire was sequenced with immunoSEQ multiplex PCR; TCRdb's copy has only in-frame clones and lacks some. Counted here are roughly 11,000 clones, over 75% occurring once; the ten biggest clones make up less than 6%. Time point of the sample: week 5, during vaccination. Vaccine doses each comprised 300 ug of mutant IDH1 20-mer peptide, with topical imiquimod. These receptors are not linked to any known antigen. Material: PBMCs, obtained from a glioma patient whose treatment included an IDH1 peptide vaccine. These receptor sequences come from a woman aged 40 to 50 with glioma. Some clones in this sample may be carry-over from other donors' samples.

This clone was seen a single time. The rearrangement joins TRBV4-3 to TRBJ1-5; TRBD1 matches 7 bases. The CDR3 spans 17 residues. Germline V gene sequence: CDR1 LGHNA, CDR2 YSLEER. The V segment lost 0 bases and the J segment 0 bases; nucleotides outside the gene matches: 5. The CDR3: CASSQDAQGGSNQPQHF. CDR3 sequence (DNA): TGCGCCAGCAGCCAAGACGCCCAGGGGGGTAGCAATCAGCCCCAGCATTTT.

The rearrangement links TRBV11-2 to TRBJ1-5, with D possibly matching TRBD1 (6 bases). Looked up from germline, CDR1 is SGHAT and CDR2 is FQNNGV. Trimming left V 1 base short and J 3 bases short, with 10 bases between. The CDR3 length is 15 residues. CDR3 in amino acids: CASSLVSGANQPQHF. The CDR3 DNA is TGTGCCAGCAGCTTAGTATCAGGGGCCAATCAGCCCCAGCATTTT.

This clone was counted only a few times. This chain joins TRBV9 and TRBJ2-1; weak D call: TRBD2 (6 bases). The CDR3 runs 13 residues. The V end was cut by 0 bases, the J end by 6 bases, with 7 bases between. Per the germline V gene, CDR1 is SGDLS and CDR2 is YYNGEE. This CDR3 is CASSVGTTNEQFF. DNA of the CDR3: TGTGCCAGCAGCGTAGGGACTACCAATGAGCAGTTCTTC.

The rearrangement links TRBV7-6 to TRBJ2-6; possibly TRBD1 for D (6 bases). Germline CDR1 is SGHVS and CDR2 is FNYEAQ. This CDR3 spans 15 amino acids. Between the trimmed V and J ends, which lost 11 bases and 4 bases, there was a span of 18 bases. For the CDR3, the DNA is TGTGCCGGTCGAGGGCTCAGGGGAGGGGCCAACGTCCTGACTTTC. This encodes CAGRGLRGGANVLTF.

This sequence joins TRBV2 and TRBJ1-1; 7 positions match TRBD1. After removal of 6 bases from V and 0 bases from J, the junction contained 1 base not matched to a gene. In germline, CDR1 is SNHLY, CDR2 FYNNEI. The CDR3 length is 13 residues. CDR3 amino acids: CASRGGMNTEAFF. For the CDR3, the DNA is TGTGCCAGCAGAGGGGGCATGAACACTGAAGCTTTCTTT.

The chain uses TRBV19 and TRBJ1-3; weak D call: TRBD1 (6 bases). The CDR3 is made up of 16 amino acids. Germline CDR1 LNHDA, CDR2 SQIVND (reference sequence). Trimming took 3 bases from V and 9 from J, leaving 21 bases between them. The CDR3 bases are TGTGCCAGTAGTATGCCCCGGGACAAGGTATCGAGCACCATATATTTT. Translated: CASSMPRDKVSSTIYF. Together with reference TRBV19 and TRBJ1-3, the CDR3 gives the full variable domain: DGGITQSPKYLFRKEGQNVTLSCEQNLNHDAMYWYRQDPGQGLRLIYYSQIVNDFQKGDIAEGYSVSREKKESFPLTVTSAQKNPTAFYLCASSMPRDKVSSTIYFGEGSWLTVV.

V gene TRBV27 combines with J gene TRBJ2-5; 7 bases align to TRBD2. The germline V gene encodes CDR1 MNHEY and CDR2 SMNVEV (reference sequence). The V gene end was trimmed by 5 bases and the J gene end by 2 bases; junction bases not matched to a gene: 11. The CDR3 is 16 amino acids. CDR3 sequence: CASSREVSMRQETQYF. The CDR3 DNA reads as TGTGCCAGCAGTCGGGAGGTCTCGATGAGACAAGAGACCCAGTACTTC.

This chain connects TRBV30 to TRBJ2-3; the match to TRBD2 covers 10 bases. The CDR3 has 19 amino acids. V was pared by 1 base and J by 0 bases, with 13 bases of the junction left unmatched. Germline-derived CDR1 and CDR2 are GTSNPN and SVGIG (reference sequence). As DNA, the CDR3 is TGTGCCTGGAGTGGCGGGACGTGGACTAGCGGAGAAAGCACAGATACGCAGTATTTT. Protein sequence: CAWSGGTWTSGESTDTQYF.

The rearrangement joins TRBV7-9 to TRBJ1-5, with 7 bases fitting TRBD1. Germline CDR1 is SEHNR and CDR2 is FQNEAQ (reference sequence). This CDR3 spans 14 amino acids. Germline trimming cut 5 bases from V and 7 bases from J; bases unmatched to any gene: 8. In DNA, the CDR3 is TGTGCCAGCAGCCTAACAGGGGTGGGGCAGCCCCAGCATTTT. As protein: CASSLTGVGQPQHF.

The chain couples TRBV30 to TRBJ2-1; 9 positions match TRBD2. The CDR3 loop spans 13 amino acids. The V gene's germline CDR1 is GTSNPN and CDR2 SVGIG (reference sequence). Trimming took 3 bases from V and 9 from J; bases not matched to a gene: 6. The DNA for the CDR3 is TGTGCCTGGAGCCTTAGCGGGAGTGGTGAGCAGTTCTTC. Translation: CAWSLSGSGEQFF. Based on the CDR3 plus reference TRBV30 and TRBJ2-1, the full variable domain is SQTIHQWPATLVQPVGSPLSLECTVEGTSNPNLYWYRQAAGRGLQLLFYSVGIGQISSEVPQNLSASRPQDRQFILSSKKLLLSDSGFYLCAWSLSGSGEQFFGPGTRLTVL.

The rearrangement uses TRBV5-1 and TRBJ2-5, with 9 positions matching TRBD1. J lost 5 bases, V lost 0 bases, and 5 bases had no gene match. Per germline, CDR1 SGHRS and CDR2 YFSETQ. The CDR3 sequence is 15 residues long. CDR3 nucleotides: TGCGCCAGCAGCTTGGTAGGACAGGGGCCGGAGACCCAGTACTTC. Translating gives CASSLVGQGPETQYF.

The genes are TRBV23-1 and TRBJ2-7; weak D call: TRBD1 (6 bases). TRBV23-1 is annotated as an ORF whose role is uncertain. V was cut by 10 bases and J by 3 bases, with 22 bases left in between. This CDR3 is 15 amino acids long. The CDR3, as DNA: TGCGCCACCTATTATCTAAGTGGACAGAACTACGAGCAGTACTTC. Amino acids: CATYYLSGQNYEQYF.

The J gene is TRBJ2-3, the V gene TRBV5-1; D is undetermined. CDR3 length: 14 amino acids. V was trimmed by 5 bases and J by 0 bases, leaving 10 bases between them. The germline gives CDR1 SGHRS, CDR2 YFSETQ. The CDR3 protein is CASRQTRSTDTQYF. The DNA for the CDR3 is TGCGCCAGCAGACAGACAAGGAGCACAGATACGCAGTATTTT.

The chain uses TRBV5-1 and TRBJ1-1; D possibly corresponds to TRBD1 (5 bases). The CDR3 is made up of 15 amino acids. The V and J ends lost 1 base and 2 bases respectively, with 12 bases between them. The germline gives CDR1 SGHRS, CDR2 YFSETQ. The CDR3 DNA reads TGCGCCAGCAGCTTGACAGGATCTGTAAACACTGAAGCTTTCTTT. It is translated as CASSLTGSVNTEAFF.

DNA of the CDR3: TGTGCCACCAGCAGAGATTCCCGGCTAGCAGATAACACAGATACGCAGTATTTT. This gives the protein CATSRDSRLADNTDTQYF. This sequence joins TRBV15 and TRBJ2-3, with D possibly being TRBD2 (5 bases). Germline V CDR1 and CDR2: LNHNV, YYDKDF (reference sequence). This CDR3 contains 18 residues. The V and J ends lost 0 bases and 2 bases respectively, with 18 bases between them. The whole variable domain, filled in from reference TRBV15 and TRBJ2-3, reads DAMVIQNPRYQVTQFGKPVTLSCSQTLNHNVMYWYQQKSSQAPKLLFHYYDKDFNNEADTPDNFQSRRPNTSFCFLDIRSPGLGDTAMYLCATSRDSRLADNTDTQYFGPGTRLTVL.

The chain's CDR3 is CAIGSNTEAFF. The CDR3 DNA reads TGTGCCATCGGTTCGAACACTGAAGCTTTCTTT. V usage is TRBV10-3 and J usage is TRBJ1-1; D is undetermined. CDR3 length equals 11 residues. CDR1 and CDR2 (germline): ENHRY, SYGVKD. Trimming removed 8 bases from V and 1 base from J, with 5 bases in between.

The V call is TRBV4-1, the J call TRBJ2-5; 15 nucleotides agree with TRBD2. The germline gives CDR1 MGHRA, CDR2 YSYEKL. V shed 4 bases, J shed 5 bases, and the junction held 8 bases outside the gene matches. This CDR3 contains 17 residues. The CDR3 sequence is CASSLLAGTSGRETQYF. The CDR3 DNA follows: TGCGCCAGCAGCCTCTTGGCCGGGACTAGCGGGAGGGAGACCCAGTACTTC.

V is TRBV15 and J is TRBJ2-6; TRBD2 might be the D (5 bases). CDR1 LNHNV and CDR2 YYDKDF come from the germline V gene (reference sequence). V lost 0 bases and J lost 0, with 12 bases in between. The CDR3 consists of 18 residues. The CDR3: CATSRDLAGISGANVLTF. In DNA form, the CDR3 reads TGTGCCACCAGCAGAGATTTAGCCGGGATCTCTGGGGCCAACGTCCTGACTTTC.

The chain uses TRBV5-1 and TRBJ1-2; the D is unclear. Per the germline V gene, CDR1 is SGHRS and CDR2 is YFSETQ. CDR3 size: 14 residues. V lost 1 base to trimming and J lost 7 bases, with 14 bases between them. The CDR3 spells CASSLNPGGGGYTF. CDR3 coding DNA: TGCGCCAGCAGCTTGAACCCGGGAGGCGGTGGCTACACCTTC.

The chain employs TRBV5-6 and TRBJ2-7; D call uncertain. Germline assignment: CDR1 SGHDT and CDR2 YYEEEE. CDR3 length equals 12 residues. The germline V and J ends were trimmed by 4 bases and 3 bases, with 8 bases remaining between them. The CDR3 is CASSRDIYEQYF. CDR3 bases: TGTGCCAGCAGCCGAGACATCTACGAGCAGTACTTC.